This passage covers 3 T cell receptor beta chains from one sample sequenced in a study of Graves' ophthalmopathy and Graves' hyperthyroidism. RNA transcripts yielded amplified TCR beta CDR3 regions. HTBI-primed first-round RT-PCR preceded second-round multiplex PCR. TCRdb called the multiplex PCR reads again in MiXCR, with one record for every CDR3 protein. In the table there are 350,000 to 450,000 distinct CDR3 sequences, 20% to 25% of which are singletons. Sequencing was performed on peripheral blood. The receptors were gathered from a woman younger than 30 with stable Graves' hyperthyroidism.

This rearrangement joins TRBV19 to TRBJ2-3; D unclear. The V gene's germline CDR1 is LNHDA and CDR2 SQIVND (reference sequence). Trimming shortened V by 3 bases and J by 4 bases, and 11 bases separated the two germline ends. This CDR3 comprises 14 residues. The CDR3 DNA follows: TGTGCCAGTAGTATCGGCGAAGCAGCAGATACGCAGTATTTT. It translates to CASSIGEAADTQYF. Drawing the rest from reference TRBV19 and TRBJ2-3, the complete variable domain is DGGITQSPKYLFRKEGQNVTLSCEQNLNHDAMYWYRQDPGQGLRLIYYSQIVNDFQKGDIAEGYSVSREKKESFPLTVTSAQKNPTAFYLCASSIGEAADTQYFGPGTRLTVL.

Ten or more counts support this clonotype. This chain uses TRBV29-1 with TRBJ2-7; 10 nucleotides match TRBD1. J gave up 4 bases and V 7 bases, and 7 bases lay outside the gene matches. This CDR3 has 13 amino acids. The germline V gene encodes CDR1 SQVTM and CDR2 ANQGSEA. The CDR3 DNA is TGCAGCGGCTCTGCGGGACAGGGGTACGAGCAGTACTTC. It codes for CSGSAGQGYEQYF.

Only a few counts were recorded for this clonotype. The rearrangement links TRBV10-3 to TRBJ2-7; 8 positions match TRBD2. The CDR3 has 12 amino acids. The J segment lost 4 bases and the V segment lost 6 bases, leaving 2 bases of the junction unmatched. The germline gives CDR1 ENHRY, CDR2 SYGVKD. CDR3 nucleotide sequence: TGTGCCATCAGGGGACTAGAGTACGAGCAGTACTTC. It codes for CAIRGLEYEQYF.